The 18 T cell receptor beta chains in this list originate from one sample, sequenced in a study of T cells in localized non-small cell lung cancer. Profiled with immunoSEQ multiplex PCR; TCRdb holds only in-frame clones, not every one. The data show about 82,000 clones, roughly 75% seen once. The material was PBMCs, obtained before any cancer treatment. Receptors were obtained from a man aged 35 to 69 with stage II squamous cell lung carcinoma.

The table lists this clone with a few counts. This sequence joins TRBV11-1 and TRBJ2-3; D is unresolved. The CDR3 is 14 amino acids. Trimming took 5 bases from V and 4 from J, leaving 13 bases between them. Per the germline V gene, CDR1 is SGHAT and CDR2 is FQDESV (reference sequence). CDR3 coding DNA: TGTGCCAGCAGCAACCAGAGGTGGCCAGATACGCAGTATTTT. It yields the protein CASSNQRWPDTQYF. Variable domain in full (rest from reference TRBV11-1 and TRBJ2-3): EAEVAQSPRYKITEKSQAVAFWCDPISGHATLYWYRQILGQGPELLVQFQDESVVDDSQLPKDRFSAERLKGVDSTLKIQPAELGDSAMYLCASSNQRWPDTQYFGPGTRLTVL.

This clone showed up just once. The V and J genes are TRBV5-1 and TRBJ2-7; D assignment may be TRBD1 or TRBD2 (5 bases each). Germline assignment: CDR1 SGHRS and CDR2 YFSETQ. The CDR3 extends over 14 amino acids. Trimming cost V 2 bases and J 0 bases, with 9 bases left between them. CDR3 residues: CASSLSGTSYEQYF. In DNA, the CDR3 is TGCGCCAGCAGCTTATCGGGGACCTCCTACGAGCAGTACTTC.

J is TRBJ2-1 and V is TRBV19; 8 nucleotides match TRBD1. This CDR3 spans 14 amino acids. Trimming removed 9 bases from V and 7 bases from J; junction bases left unmatched: 11. The germline V gene encodes CDR1 LNHDA and CDR2 SQIVND (reference sequence). CDR3 DNA: TGTGCCAGCTCAGGACAGGGAAGGACAAATGAGCAGTTCTTC. It encodes CASSGQGRTNEQFF.

This chain uses TRBV11-2 with TRBJ2-4; D is perhaps TRBD1 or TRBD2 (5 bases each). The germline V gene encodes CDR1 SGHAT and CDR2 FQNNGV. Trimming took 1 base from V and 6 from J, leaving 16 bases between them. CDR3 size: 16 residues. The CDR3 protein is CASSLVGPGPANIQYF. CDR3 DNA: TGTGCCAGCAGCTTAGTAGGGCCGGGGCCAGCAAACATTCAGTACTTC.

The rearrangement uses TRBV29-1 and TRBJ1-2, with D perhaps TRBD1 (6 bases). This CDR3 is 12 amino acids long. V was trimmed by 7 bases and J by 7 bases, leaving 16 bases between them. CDR1 is SQVTM and CDR2 is ANQGSEA in the germline V gene. The CDR3 DNA is TGCAGCGCCCAGACAGGCTCGGGTGGCTACACCTTC. Translated, it gives CSAQTGSGGYTF.

V usage is TRBV27 and J usage is TRBJ1-2; perhaps TRBD1 as D (5 bases). From germline, CDR1 is MNHEY and CDR2 SMNVEV (reference sequence). This CDR3 is 11 amino acids long. The V end lost 9 bases, the J end lost 2 bases, and 7 bases lay between the germline ends. The CDR3 sequence is CASWGNYGYTF. As DNA, the CDR3 is TGTGCCAGTTGGGGGAACTATGGCTACACCTTC.

The rearrangement links TRBV5-1 to TRBJ2-5; D may be TRBD1 (6 bases). CDR1 and CDR2 (germline): SGHRS, YFSETQ. This CDR3 has 15 residues. With 0 bases removed from V and 3 bases from J, the gap between germline ends came to 12 bases. The CDR3 loop reads CASSLAVPGEETQYF. Here the CDR3 DNA reads TGCGCCAGCAGCTTGGCCGTTCCAGGGGAAGAGACCCAGTACTTC.

This rearrangement joins TRBV7-6 to TRBJ1-6; TRBD1 is a possible D gene (6 bases). V lost 5 bases and J lost 7, with 18 bases in between. The CDR3 contains 16 residues. Per germline, CDR1 SGHVS and CDR2 FNYEAQ. CDR3: CASSPGQLALNSPLHF. Written as DNA, the CDR3 is TGTGCCAGCAGCCCCGGACAGCTAGCGTTAAATTCACCCCTCCACTTT.

V is TRBV27 and J is TRBJ1-1, with 8 nucleotides matching TRBD1. After removal of 5 bases from V and 5 bases from J, the junction contained 16 bases not matched to a gene. The CDR3 consists of 17 residues. Germline values: CDR1 MNHEY, CDR2 SMNVEV (reference sequence). The CDR3 region is CASSPLGYRGVGTEAFF. DNA for the CDR3: TGTGCCAGCAGTCCGCTGGGTTACAGGGGGGTCGGGACTGAAGCTTTCTTT.

The J gene is TRBJ2-5, the V gene TRBV11-2; 7 bases are a match to TRBD1. V gave up 4 bases and J gave up 5 bases; unmatched junction bases: 13. CDR3 length: 16 amino acids. Germline V gives CDR1 SGHAT, CDR2 FQNNGV. CDR3 sequence: CASSSLTGQARETQYF. In DNA, the CDR3 is TGTGCCAGCAGCTCACTGACAGGGCAGGCGAGGGAGACCCAGTACTTC.

The chain carries TRBV7-2 and TRBJ2-2; TRBD1 might be the D (6 bases). This CDR3 spans 15 amino acids. The ends were cut back, 5 bases at V and 2 bases at J, with 12 bases in the middle. Germline V gives CDR1 SGHTA, CDR2 FQGNSA. Here the CDR3 DNA reads TGTGCCAGCAGCCCCGGGACACTAAACACCGGGGAGCTGTTTTTT. This codes for CASSPGTLNTGELFF.

A few counts support this clone. The chain joins TRBV2 to TRBJ1-5, with TRBD1 as a possible D gene (5 bases). The CDR3 extends over 14 amino acids. CDR1 and CDR2 (germline): SNHLY, FYNNEI. Trimming took off 7 bases at V and 4 bases at J, with 14 bases between the two ends. In nucleotides, the CDR3 is TGTGCCAGCAACTTGATGGGACTTAATCAGCCCCAGCATTTT. Its translation: CASNLMGLNQPQHF.

The V call is TRBV7-3, the J call TRBJ1-2, with no clear D. Trimming removed 5 bases from V and 1 base from J, with 20 bases in between. The V gene's germline CDR1 is SGHTA and CDR2 FQGTGA. The CDR3 sequence is 17 residues long. The CDR3 loop is CASSLFRRHAYNYGYTF. DNA for the CDR3: TGTGCCAGCAGCCTTTTCCGGCGACACGCTTATAACTATGGCTACACCTTC.

The genes are TRBV11-3 and TRBJ2-2; D may be TRBD1 (6 bases). The germline V gene has CDR1 SGHNT and CDR2 YENEEA. The V end lost 1 base, the J end lost 1 base, and 10 bases lay between the germline ends. The CDR3 is made up of 16 amino acids. CDR3 amino acids: CASSLGQVLNTGELFF. CDR3 sequence (DNA): TGTGCCAGCAGCTTAGGACAGGTTTTGAACACCGGGGAGCTGTTTTTT.

This chain joins TRBV5-4 and TRBJ1-5; D not resolved. Trimming left V 3 bases short and J 11 bases short, with 12 bases between. From germline, CDR1 is SGHNT and CDR2 YYREEE (reference sequence). The CDR3 is 12 amino acids. CDR3 DNA sequence: TGTGCCAGCAGCTCACCGGGGATGACCCAGCATTTT. Translation: CASSSPGMTQHF.

The gene calls are TRBV29-1 and TRBJ2-3; 7 bases align to TRBD2. V lost 6 bases to trimming and J lost 1 base; unmatched junction nucleotides: 13. Germline V gene lookup returns CDR1 SQVTM and CDR2 ANQGSEA. CDR3 length equals 16 residues. The CDR3 DNA follows: TGCAGCGTGCCTAATGAATGGGAGGGCCGCACAGATACGCAGTATTTT. This encodes CSVPNEWEGRTDTQYF.

The V call is TRBV4-3, the J call TRBJ2-4, with D possibly being TRBD1 or TRBD2 (5 bases each). The CDR3 spans 18 residues. Trimming pared 1 base from V and 3 bases from J, leaving 19 bases between. CDR1 LGHNA and CDR2 YSLEER come from the germline V gene. The CDR3 sequence is CASSQGGPYHTNKNIQYF. DNA of the CDR3: TGCGCCAGCAGCCAAGGGGGACCGTACCATACAAACAAAAACATTCAGTACTTC.

The genes are TRBV19 and TRBJ2-2, with no clear D. V was clipped by 3 bases and J by 4 bases, with 6 bases between them. This CDR3 region has 13 residues. In germline, CDR1 is LNHDA, CDR2 SQIVND (reference sequence). The DNA for the CDR3 is TGTGCCAGTAGTATCGGAGCCACCGGGGAGCTGTTTTTT. Encoded protein: CASSIGATGELFF.